The 23 T cell receptor beta chains below were found in one sample sequenced in a study of shared clonotypes between healthy human individuals. Here immunoSEQ multiplex PCR was the method, and the copy in TCRdb shows in-frame clones only, minus some. The sample has around 480,000 clones, 60% to 80% seen once; the top ten hold around 13%. Sequencing was done on a sample of PBMCs. The receptor set was obtained from a woman aged 35 to 49 in good health. Some clones in this sample may be carry-over from other donors' samples.

The chain uses TRBV13 and TRBJ2-7; 8 bases line up with TRBD1. V dropped 5 bases and J dropped 3; count of bases not matched to a gene: 12. This CDR3 has 16 amino acids. Germline V gene lookup returns CDR1 PRHDT and CDR2 FYEKMQ (reference sequence). This CDR3 reads CASSINRGTLDYEQYF. CDR3 DNA: TGTGCCAGCAGCATAAACAGGGGGACCTTGGACTACGAGCAGTACTTC. Full variable domain (missing parts from reference TRBV13 and TRBJ2-7): AAGVIQSPRHLIKEKRETATLKCYPIPRHDTVYWYQQGPGQDPQFLISFYEKMQSDKGSIPDRFSAQQFSDYHSELNMSSLELGDSALYFCASSINRGTLDYEQYFGPGTRLTVT.

CDR3 nucleotide sequence: TGTGCCAGTAGTAGGGGGACTAGCGGGAGAGGTGGAACAGATACGCAGTATTTT. Amino acids: CASSRGTSGRGGTDTQYF. V gene TRBV19 combines with J gene TRBJ2-3, with 14 positions matching TRBD2. The J segment lost 3 bases and the V segment lost 4 bases, leaving 9 bases of the junction unmatched. The germline gives CDR1 LNHDA, CDR2 SQIVND (reference sequence). This CDR3 comprises 18 residues.

The chain joins TRBV27 to TRBJ1-4; D may be TRBD1 (6 bases). CDR1 MNHEY and CDR2 SMNVEV come from the germline V gene (reference sequence). The CDR3 is 16 residues long. Trimming left V 5 bases short and J 4 bases short, with 17 bases between. CDR3 region: CASSPLGGSVNEKLFF. The DNA for the CDR3 is TGTGCCAGCAGTCCCCTGGGGGGCTCGGTTAATGAAAAACTGTTTTTT.

This sequence joins TRBV4-3 and TRBJ2-5, with D uncertain. V lost 5 bases and J 13 bases, leaving 17 bases between the germline ends. CDR1 and CDR2 from the germline V gene are LGHNA and YSLEER. The CDR3 has 12 residues. CDR3 loop: CASSSTTRSLYF. As DNA, the CDR3 is TGCGCCAGCAGCTCTACTACGCGCAGCTTGTACTTC.

The chain is built from TRBV28 and TRBJ1-5; possibly TRBD1 for D (6 bases). Germline V gene lookup returns CDR1 MDHEN and CDR2 SYDVKM. The CDR3 has 17 residues. The germline V and J ends were trimmed by 4 bases and 2 bases, with 18 bases remaining between them. CDR3 protein: CASSYYRVRVGNQPQHF. DNA for the CDR3: TGTGCCAGCAGTTACTACAGGGTTAGGGTTGGCAATCAGCCCCAGCATTTT.

The gene calls are TRBV18 and TRBJ2-2; D is perhaps TRBD1 (5 bases). V was pared by 3 bases and J by 1 base, with 9 bases between. Germline CDR1 is KGHSH and CDR2 is LQKENI. CDR3 size: 15 residues. CDR3 amino acids: CASSPSGMNTGELFF. The DNA of the CDR3 is TGTGCCAGCTCACCGTCAGGGATGAACACCGGGGAGCTGTTTTTT.

This clone has just a few counts. The chain links TRBV30 to TRBJ1-1, with a possible D match to TRBD1 (5 bases). The germline V gene has CDR1 GTSNPN and CDR2 SVGIG (reference sequence). V was trimmed by 0 bases and J by 1 base, leaving 9 bases between them. This CDR3 spans 14 amino acids. This CDR3 reads CAWSVGVTNTEAFF. CDR3 DNA sequence: TGTGCCTGGAGTGTGGGGGTCACGAACACTGAAGCTTTCTTT. Full variable domain (missing parts from reference TRBV30 and TRBJ1-1): SQTIHQWPATLVQPVGSPLSLECTVEGTSNPNLYWYRQAAGRGLQLLFYSVGIGQISSEVPQNLSASRPQDRQFILSSKKLLLSDSGFYLCAWSVGVTNTEAFFGQGTRLTVV.

This clone was seen many times. The rearrangement links TRBV13 to TRBJ2-2, with 10 bases fitting TRBD1. There are 16 residues in the CDR3. J was trimmed by 3 bases and V by 6 bases; bases with no gene match: 7. CDR1 PRHDT and CDR2 FYEKMQ come from the germline V gene (reference sequence). The CDR3 DNA is TGTGCCAGCAGAGTAGCGGACAGGGGGGACACCGGGGAGCTGTTTTTT. It encodes CASRVADRGDTGELFF. Full variable domain (outside the CDR3, taken from reference TRBV13 and TRBJ2-2): AAGVIQSPRHLIKEKRETATLKCYPIPRHDTVYWYQQGPGQDPQFLISFYEKMQSDKGSIPDRFSAQQFSDYHSELNMSSLELGDSALYFCASRVADRGDTGELFFGEGSRLTVL.

Notes on this clone: A much larger clone is a single base away; this may be a read error. The chain combines TRBV7-3 with TRBJ2-2; D unclear. CDR3 size: 13 residues. With 3 bases removed from V and 4 bases from J, the gap between germline ends came to 6 bases. Per germline, CDR1 SGHTA and CDR2 FQGTGA. For the CDR3, the DNA is TGTGCCAGCAGCTTCACCGGCACCGGGGAGCTGTTTTTT. It is translated as CASSFTGTGELFF.

This chain connects TRBV30 to TRBJ2-5; TRBD1 matches at 8 bases. Germline CDR1 is GTSNPN and CDR2 is SVGIG (reference sequence). CDR3 length equals 13 residues. V lost 5 bases, J lost 5 bases, and 7 bases stayed unmatched. CDR3 bases: TGTGCCTGGGGACCAGGGGGCGAGGAGACCCAGTACTTC. Protein: CAWGPGGEETQYF.

This clone has a handful of counts. The chain couples TRBV7-9 to TRBJ2-1; D gene ambiguous. V was pared by 5 bases and J by 9 bases, with 17 bases between. The V gene's germline CDR1 is SEHNR and CDR2 FQNEAQ (reference sequence). The CDR3 is 14 amino acids. CDR3 sequence: CASSPLALVGEQFF. CDR3 coding DNA: TGTGCCAGCAGCCCACTTGCCCTGGTAGGTGAGCAGTTCTTC.

The chain has TRBV5-1 and TRBJ1-6; TRBD1 aligns across 7 bases. The CDR3 contains 13 residues. Per germline, CDR1 SGHRS and CDR2 YFSETQ. V gave up 4 bases and J gave up 12 bases; unmatched junction bases: 7. CDR3 loop: CASSPDRPVPLHF. As DNA, the CDR3 is TGCGCCAGCAGCCCGGACAGGCCTGTACCCCTCCACTTT.

The chain combines TRBV7-2 with TRBJ2-1; TRBD2 matches 10 bases. The trim removed 5 bases at V and 3 bases at J, leaving 4 bases unmatched. CDR1 and CDR2 from the germline V gene are SGHTA and FQGNSA. The CDR3 spans 15 residues. CDR3 sequence: CASSLRTSGYNEQFF. The CDR3 region has the DNA TGTGCCAGCAGCCTTCGGACTAGCGGCTACAATGAGCAGTTCTTC. Based on the CDR3 plus reference TRBV7-2 and TRBJ2-1, the full variable domain is GAGVSQSPSNKVTEKGKDVELRCDPISGHTALYWYRQSLGQGLEFLIYFQGNSAPDKSGLPSDRFSAERTGGSVSTLTIQRTQQEDSAVYLCASSLRTSGYNEQFFGPGTRLTVL.

This chain uses TRBV7-3 with TRBJ1-2; perhaps TRBD1 as D (6 bases). Per the germline V gene, CDR1 is SGHTA and CDR2 is FQGTGA. V was cut by 2 bases and J by 4 bases, with 14 bases left in between. CDR3 size: 15 residues. This CDR3 is CASSLDGGQTYGYTF. CDR3 nucleotides: TGTGCCAGCAGCTTAGATGGGGGGCAGACCTATGGCTACACCTTC.

V usage is TRBV6-1 and J usage is TRBJ2-7, with TRBD1 identical over 8 bases. The V and J ends lost 2 bases and 3 bases, in that order; junction bases with no gene match: 6. The CDR3 is 15 amino acids. Germline V gives CDR1 MNHNS, CDR2 SASEGT. The chain's CDR3 is CASSESQGAVYEQYF. For the CDR3, the DNA is TGTGCCAGCAGTGAAAGTCAGGGGGCCGTCTACGAGCAGTACTTC.

The rearrangement joins TRBV2 to TRBJ2-3; 10 bases fit TRBD1. Germline V gene sequence: CDR1 SNHLY, CDR2 FYNNEI. J was trimmed by 3 bases and V by 8 bases; bases with no gene match: 11. The CDR3 covers 16 residues. The CDR3 loop is CASGPLDRGSTDTQYF. The CDR3 DNA follows: TGTGCCAGCGGGCCGTTGGACAGGGGGAGTACAGATACGCAGTATTTT.

The genes are TRBV28 and TRBJ2-7; no clear D gene. V lost 3 bases and J 1 base, leaving 4 bases between the germline ends. The CDR3 runs to 12 residues. Germline CDR1 is MDHEN and CDR2 is SYDVKM. The DNA for the CDR3 is TGTGCCAGCAGTTTCGAGTCCTACGAGCAGTACTTC. Its protein product is CASSFESYEQYF.

This clone appeared a few times. The CDR3 DNA is TGTGCCAGCAGCCAAGGGACTAGTCGGACCGGGGAGCTGTTTTTT. Its protein product is CASSQGTSRTGELFF. The rearrangement uses TRBV4-2 and TRBJ2-2; 7 bases align to TRBD2. V trimming: 1 base; J trimming: 5 bases; junction bases outside the gene matches: 4. There are 15 residues in the CDR3. Germline V CDR1 and CDR2: LGHNA, YNFKEQ.

This clone came up a few times. This sequence joins TRBV7-9 and TRBJ1-1; D gene ambiguous. Germline CDR1 reads SEHNR; CDR2 reads FQNEAQ (reference sequence). V was cut by 1 base and J by 1 base, with 4 bases left in between. This CDR3 has 13 amino acids. The CDR3 sequence: CASSLGENTEAFF. The CDR3, as DNA: TGTGCCAGCAGCTTAGGAGAGAACACTGAAGCTTTCTTT.

The chain couples TRBV4-1 to TRBJ2-1, with 11 nucleotides matching TRBD2. Per germline, CDR1 MGHRA and CDR2 YSYEKL. There are 17 residues in the CDR3. After removal of 0 bases from V and 8 bases from J, the junction contained 9 bases not matched to a gene. For the CDR3, the DNA is TGCGCCAGCAGCCAAGATTTAGCGGGAGGGCCCGTTGATGAGCAGTTCTTC. Protein: CASSQDLAGGPVDEQFF.

The rearrangement links TRBV7-6 to TRBJ2-5; D is uncertain. In germline, CDR1 is SGHVS, CDR2 FNYEAQ. The CDR3 covers 14 residues. V lost 4 bases to trimming and J lost 1 base, with 10 bases between them. CDR3 sequence (DNA): TGTGCCAGCAGCTCCGATTGGGCCCAAGAGACCCAGTACTTC. It is translated as CASSSDWAQETQYF.

The chain has TRBV6-1 and TRBJ2-3, with D possibly called TRBD1 or TRBD2 (5 bases each). The germline V and J ends were trimmed by 6 bases and 4 bases, with 17 bases remaining between them. The CDR3 is made up of 15 amino acids. The V gene's germline CDR1 is MNHNS and CDR2 SASEGT. CDR3 protein: CASSTIGRDADTQYF. As DNA, the CDR3 is TGTGCCAGCAGCACGATAGGCAGGGACGCAGATACGCAGTATTTT.

In its sample, this clone was seen once. This sequence joins TRBV7-9 and TRBJ2-1, with 10 nucleotides matching TRBD1. The V segment lost 8 bases and the J segment 4 bases; nucleotides outside the gene matches: 5. Germline V CDR1 and CDR2: SEHNR, FQNEAQ (reference sequence). CDR3 length: 14 amino acids. The CDR3 nucleotides read TGTGCCAGCGGCGCGGGACAGGGGTACAATGAGCAGTTCTTC. The encoded protein is CASGAGQGYNEQFF.